One and the same sample provided the 8 T cell receptor beta chains below, sequenced in a study of human T cells and chemical hapten exposure. TCRdb reanalysed the RACE reads using MiXCR and keeps one entry per CDR3 protein. The sample contains hundreds of thousands of distinct CDR3 sequences, 6% to 7% of which appear only once. Documented time point: patch test 2, 6 weeks after DPC sensitization. Noted treatment: therapeutic diphenylcyclopropenone sensitization with weekly scalp DPC. Sequencing was performed on whole blood, taken in connection with sensitization to the hapten diphenylcyclopropenone (DPC). The source of these receptors is a woman aged 18-35 years with alopecia areata. Some clones in this sample may be carry-over from other donors' samples.

The chain recombines TRBV29-1 with TRBJ1-3; D uncertain. Trimming cost V 7 bases and J 4 bases, with 8 bases left between them. This CDR3 comprises 11 residues. The germline V gene has CDR1 SQVTM and CDR2 ANQGSEA. The CDR3 nucleotides read TGCAGCGCTGCATTCGGAAACACCATATATTTT. It codes for CSAAFGNTIYF.

This clonotype has at least ten counts. The V call is TRBV28, the J call TRBJ1-6; D possibly corresponds to TRBD1 (5 bases). Between the trimmed V and J ends, which lost 3 bases and 5 bases, there was a span of 14 bases. The CDR3 is made up of 16 amino acids. The germline V gene has CDR1 MDHEN and CDR2 SYDVKM. The CDR3 protein is CASSFPRGTHNSPLHF. The DNA for the CDR3 is TGTGCCAGCAGTTTCCCCCGGGGGACCCATAATTCACCCCTCCACTTT.

This rearrangement joins TRBV6-5 to TRBJ1-2, with D unclear. The V end lost 0 bases, the J end lost 5 bases, and 13 bases lay between the germline ends. The CDR3 extends over 15 amino acids. Germline CDR1 reads MNHEY; CDR2 reads SVGAGI. This CDR3 reads CASSYSGGGPYGYTF. DNA for the CDR3: TGTGCCAGCAGTTACTCTGGCGGAGGACCATATGGCTACACCTTC.

The V and J genes are TRBV5-1 and TRBJ1-1; perhaps TRBD1 as D (6 bases). The CDR3 runs to 17 residues. CDR1 and CDR2 from the germline V gene are SGHRS and YFSETQ. V shed 1 base and J shed 0 bases, with 16 bases lying between them. CDR3 nucleotides: TGCGCCAGCAGCTTGCCCCGACAGGCCGACATGAACACTGAAGCTTTCTTT. It codes for CASSLPRQADMNTEAFF.

The chain recombines TRBV7-3 with TRBJ2-2; 10 bases map to TRBD2. Germline V gene lookup returns CDR1 SGHTA and CDR2 FQGTGA. Trimming took 5 bases from V and 2 from J; bases not matched to a gene: 8. This CDR3 has 17 amino acids. DNA for the CDR3: TGTGCCAGCAGCCCCTCCGGGACTAGCGCCAACACCGGGGAGCTGTTTTTT. Its protein is CASSPSGTSANTGELFF.

This clonotype appeared a few times. The J gene is TRBJ2-1, the V gene TRBV28; 7 bases line up with TRBD2. The germline gives CDR1 MDHEN, CDR2 SYDVKM. This CDR3 region has 14 residues. With V trimmed by 5 bases and J by 8 bases, 9 bases remained unmatched. The CDR3 sequence is CASSTPGLFYEQFF. CDR3 bases: TGTGCCAGCAGTACGCCGGGACTATTTTATGAGCAGTTCTTC.

This clonotype was picked up a small number of times. The chain uses TRBV9 and TRBJ2-4; possibly TRBD2 for D (6 bases). This CDR3 comprises 22 residues. CDR1 and CDR2 from the germline V gene are SGDLS and YYNGEE. The V end was cut by 0 bases, the J end by 1 base, with 29 bases between. DNA for the CDR3: TGTGCCAGCAGCGTAGCGTCGGGGAAAACGGGGGACCTCGAGGGGGCCAAAAACATTCAGTACTTC. It specifies CASSVASGKTGDLEGAKNIQYF.

The genes are TRBV28 and TRBJ2-4; the D is unclear. The germline V gene encodes CDR1 MDHEN and CDR2 SYDVKM. V was shortened by 6 bases and J by 0 bases, with 12 bases between the two germline ends. This CDR3 is built from 15 residues. The CDR3 sequence is CASSDTKVAKNIQYF. As DNA, the CDR3 is TGTGCCAGCAGCGATACCAAAGTAGCCAAAAACATTCAGTACTTC.